The clone carrying this T cell receptor beta chain was found a few times. The PCR made use of 60 Vbeta and 13 Jbeta primers. TCRdb's copy holds only in-frame clones and misses some; the assay was immunoSEQ multiplex PCR. The sample yields fewer than 200,000 clones, roughly 10% seen once. The sample originates from a study of cytomegalovirus exposure and HLA in healthy donors. This CDR3 is built from 16 residues. Trimming cost V 0 bases and J 3 bases, with 15 bases left between them. Germline lookup yields CDR1 SGHDN and CDR2 FVKESK. This sequence was found in a woman in her 30s in good health and CMV-seropositive. The sequenced material came from PBMCs. This rearrangement joins TRBV14 to TRBJ2-7; maybe TRBD1 (6 bases). CDR3 DNA: TGTGCCAGCAGCCAAGAAATGTCCGGACAGAACTACGAGCAGTACTTC. Translating it yields CASSQEMSGQNYEQYF.